The source of this T cell receptor (beta chain) is a study of a mutant IDH1 vaccine in newly diagnosed glioma. Study background: Vaccine dosing followed radiotherapy by 4-6 weeks, or accompanied temozolomide cycles.

Specified time point: week 23, last vaccination. All doses held 300 ug of mutant IDH1 20-mer peptide, with topical imiquimod. Clones were read by immunoSEQ multiplex PCR, and TCRdb kept only the in-frame ones, dropping some. The table records 88,000 or so clones, 85% of them present only once. A word on this clone: Its matching antigen is unknown.

The sequencing here drew on PBMCs, taken from a glioma patient whose treatment included an IDH1 peptide vaccine. The clonotype comes from a man aged 25 to 40 with glioma. Some clones in this sample may be carry-over from other donors' samples.

The CDR3 region is CASSLALSRSNYGYTF. DNA of the CDR3: TGTGCCAGCAGCTTAGCGCTTAGCCGATCAAACTATGGCTACACCTTC. V usage is TRBV7-2 and J usage is TRBJ1-2; D gene uncertain. The germline V gene has CDR1 SGHTA and CDR2 FQGNSA. This CDR3 is built from 16 residues. V lost 0 bases to trimming and J lost 2 bases, with 13 bases between them.